A single sample is the source of the 26 T cell receptor beta chains below, sequenced in a study of cytomegalovirus exposure and HLA in healthy donors. The PCR made use of 60 Vbeta and 13 Jbeta primers. Measured with immunoSEQ multiplex PCR; TCRdb has only the in-frame clones, and not every one. The table lists roughly 150,000 clones, roughly 77% of them singletons. Sequenced: PBMCs. The receptor set was obtained from a young man in good health.

The CDR3 is CATQNPSGSWSDTQYF. CDR3 coding DNA: TGTGCCACGCAAAACCCTAGCGGGAGTTGGTCAGATACGCAGTATTTT. This chain joins TRBV28 and TRBJ2-3; 10 positions match TRBD2. The J segment lost 4 bases and the V segment lost 10 bases, leaving 14 bases of the junction unmatched. CDR1 and CDR2 (germline): MDHEN, SYDVKM. CDR3 size: 16 residues. Full variable domain (missing parts from reference TRBV28 and TRBJ2-3): DVKVTQSSRYLVKRTGEKVFLECVQDMDHENMFWYRQDPGLGLRLIYFSYDVKMKEKGDIPEGYSVSREKKERFSLILESASTNQTSMYLCATQNPSGSWSDTQYFGPGTRLTVL.

This sequence joins TRBV11-2 and TRBJ2-7, with 9 bases that match TRBD1. Per the germline V gene, CDR1 is SGHAT and CDR2 is FQNNGV. The CDR3 is made up of 15 amino acids. Losses at the gene ends were 5 bases for V and 5 bases for J; bases not matched to a gene: 10. This chain's CDR3 is CASSPPGTGFNEQYF. The CDR3 nucleotides are TGTGCCAGCAGCCCACCCGGGACAGGGTTCAACGAGCAGTACTTC. The full variable domain, rest sourced from reference TRBV11-2 and TRBJ2-7, is EAGVAQSPRYKIIEKRQSVAFWCNPISGHATLYWYQQILGQGPKLLIQFQNNGVVDDSQLPKDRFSAERLKGVDSTLKIQPAKLEDSAVYLCASSPPGTGFNEQYFGPGTRLTVT.

V usage is TRBV9 and J usage is TRBJ2-1; 11 positions agree with TRBD2. Per germline, CDR1 SGDLS and CDR2 YYNGEE. Trimming cost V 0 bases and J 9 bases; bases outside gene matches: 5. This CDR3 region has 15 residues. The CDR3 bases are TGTGCCAGCAGCGTAGGTAGCGGGAGGGCAATTGAGCAGTTCTTC. Translation: CASSVGSGRAIEQFF.

Written as DNA, the CDR3 is TGTGCCAGCAGCCCTACTTATAGCGGGAGGGCAGACATTCAGTACTTC. Translated, it gives CASSPTYSGRADIQYF. The rearrangement links TRBV9 to TRBJ2-4; 11 bases are shared with TRBD2. The CDR3 is made up of 16 amino acids. V was pared by 4 bases and J by 8 bases, with 11 bases of the junction left unmatched. Germline values: CDR1 SGDLS, CDR2 YYNGEE.

This clone was seen just once. The V and J genes are TRBV7-9 and TRBJ1-2; 12 nucleotides align to TRBD1. The CDR3 spans 12 residues. Germline assignment: CDR1 SEHNR and CDR2 FQNEAQ (reference sequence). The CDR3 DNA reads TGTTCCTCTGGGACAGGGGGCTGTGGCTACACCTTC. Translated, it gives CSSGTGGCGYTF.

This clone occurred a few times. The chain has TRBV27 and TRBJ2-1, with 9 bases identical to TRBD2. Trimming cost V 6 bases and J 0 bases; bases outside gene matches: 9. The CDR3 runs 17 residues. Germline V CDR1 and CDR2: MNHEY, SMNVEV (reference sequence). CDR3 in DNA: TGTGCCAGCAGCTGGCTAGCGGGACAAAGCTCCTACAATGAGCAGTTCTTC. Its translation is CASSWLAGQSSYNEQFF.

V gene TRBV5-8 combines with J gene TRBJ1-2, with D possibly being TRBD1 (5 bases). There are 15 residues in the CDR3. CDR1 SGHTS and CDR2 YDEGEE come from the germline V gene. V gave up 4 bases and J gave up 0 bases, with 13 bases separating them. CDR3 DNA: TGTGCCAGCAGCCGCGTGGGGCGAGCTAACTATGGCTACACCTTC. Its translation is CASSRVGRANYGYTF.

The V gene is TRBV28, the J gene TRBJ2-7; D unresolved. Germline V gene data show CDR1 as MDHEN and CDR2 as SYDVKM. The CDR3 length is 13 residues. Trimming removed 2 bases from V and 2 bases from J, with 7 bases in between. The CDR3 spells CASSLSSPYEQYF. The CDR3 nucleotides are TGTGCCAGCAGTTTAAGTAGTCCCTACGAGCAGTACTTC.

V is TRBV4-1 and J is TRBJ2-3, with unresolved D. Germline lookup yields CDR1 MGHRA and CDR2 YSYEKL. CDR3 length: 16 residues. Deletions cut 1 base from V and 2 bases from J, with 13 bases between. CDR3 nucleotides: TGCGCCAGCAGCCAAGTCAACCTAGTCACCACAGATACGCAGTATTTT. It specifies CASSQVNLVTTDTQYF.

The chain uses TRBV6-5 and TRBJ2-1; 7 nucleotides match TRBD2. Germline trimming cut 4 bases from V and 6 bases from J; bases unmatched to any gene: 9. CDR1 is MNHEY, CDR2 SVGAGI, per germline. This CDR3 is 15 amino acids long. The CDR3 DNA reads as TGTGCCAGCAGTTCTGGCGGGAGCGGAGGCAATGAGCAGTTCTTC. This codes for CASSSGGSGGNEQFF.

The chain joins TRBV28 to TRBJ2-5, with 16 bases that match TRBD2. Germline V gene sequence: CDR1 MDHEN, CDR2 SYDVKM. V shed 4 bases and J 5 bases; nucleotides not matched to a gene: 25. The CDR3 has 23 amino acids. The CDR3 bases are TGTGCCAGCAGTTCACCCACCTCGGGACTAGCGGGAGGGAGGGACCCAGGGTGGGAGACCCAGTACTTC. The encoded protein is CASSSPTSGLAGGRDPGWETQYF.

This chain uses TRBV4-1 with TRBJ2-2; 8 bases map to TRBD2. The CDR3 length is 12 residues. Germline CDR1 and CDR2: MGHRA and YSYEKL. The J segment lost 6 bases and the V segment lost 11 bases, leaving 5 bases of the junction unmatched. In nucleotides, the CDR3 is TGCGCCCCCTCGGGGGGGGCCGGGGAGCTGTTTTTT. Its translation: CAPSGGAGELFF.

The chain employs TRBV6-1 and TRBJ2-7; 7 bases fit TRBD2. V trimming: 2 bases; J trimming: 3 bases; junction bases outside the gene matches: 7. Germline V lookup: CDR1 MNHNS, CDR2 SASEGT. This CDR3 contains 15 residues. CDR3 amino acids: CASSEWSSGLYEQYF. The CDR3, as DNA: TGTGCCAGCAGTGAATGGTCTAGCGGACTCTACGAGCAGTACTTC.

The CDR3 DNA sequence: TGTGCCAGCAGTGAACAGGGATTAGATACGCAGTATTTT. Translating gives CASSEQGLDTQYF. This chain joins TRBV2 and TRBJ2-3; tentatively, D is TRBD1 (5 bases). The germline CDR1 and CDR2 sequences are SNHLY and FYNNEI. This CDR3 has 13 amino acids. The germline V and J ends were trimmed by 2 bases and 5 bases, with 8 bases remaining between them.

This clone was counted a few times. V usage is TRBV29-1 and J usage is TRBJ2-4; tentatively, D is TRBD2 (6 bases). Germline V gives CDR1 SQVTM, CDR2 ANQGSEA. This CDR3 spans 13 amino acids. Trimming stripped 2 bases from V and 7 bases from J, with 12 bases between. CDR3 bases: TGCAGCGTTGAAAGTGGAGGAGGGAACATTCAGTACTTC. Translated: CSVESGGGNIQYF.

The chain uses TRBV6-5 and TRBJ2-7; tentative D call: TRBD2 (6 bases). The CDR3 spans 14 residues. Trimming left V 5 bases short and J 6 bases short, with 17 bases between. Germline V gene data show CDR1 as MNHEY and CDR2 as SVGAGI. The CDR3 nucleotides read TGTGCCAGCAGTGAAAGAATGGGAGGAATCGAGCAGTACTTC. It yields the protein CASSERMGGIEQYF.

The V gene is TRBV12-5, the J gene TRBJ2-5; TRBD1 agrees at 8 bases. Germline CDR1 reads LGHNT; CDR2 reads FRNRAP. J lost 4 bases, V lost 3 bases, and 19 bases had no gene match. The CDR3 is made up of 19 amino acids. Written as DNA, the CDR3 is TGTGCTAGTGGTTTCCTTAAAACCAGGGGGCCGAACAATGGAGAGACCCAGTACTTC. It codes for CASGFLKTRGPNNGETQYF.

The chain carries TRBV7-2 and TRBJ2-1; maybe TRBD2 (5 bases). The CDR3 sequence is 16 residues long. Trimming took off 5 bases at V and 8 bases at J, with 22 bases between the two ends. Per the germline V gene, CDR1 is SGHTA and CDR2 is FQGNSA. CDR3 nucleotide sequence: TGTGCCAGCAGCCCCACGGGGAGCGGCCCTTACTATGAGCAGTTCTTC. Translating it yields CASSPTGSGPYYEQFF.

J is TRBJ2-7 and V is TRBV28; D is ambiguous. The germline V gene has CDR1 MDHEN and CDR2 SYDVKM. The CDR3 is 14 amino acids. Trimming left V 6 bases short and J 7 bases short, with 19 bases between. This CDR3 is CASRPRNPGLEQYF. DNA of the CDR3: TGTGCCAGCAGACCTAGGAACCCTGGTCTGGAGCAGTACTTC.

This chain connects TRBV19 to TRBJ2-3, with 12 nucleotides matching TRBD2. V lost 6 bases to trimming and J lost 6 bases; unmatched junction nucleotides: 4. Germline CDR1 and CDR2: LNHDA and SQIVND (reference sequence). The CDR3 sequence is 14 residues long. CDR3 sequence (DNA): TGTGCCAGTAGACTAGCGGGAGGCCTCGATACGCAGTATTTT. Amino acid sequence: CASRLAGGLDTQYF.

This clone has just one count. The chain is built from TRBV7-2 and TRBJ2-5, with 15 bases identical to TRBD2. This CDR3 contains 18 residues. From germline, CDR1 is SGHTA and CDR2 FQGNSA. V gave up 5 bases and J gave up 5 bases; unmatched junction bases: 12. The DNA for the CDR3 is TGTGCCAGCAGCCCGGGACTAGCGGGGGGACTAAAGAGGGAGACCCAGTACTTC. Protein: CASSPGLAGGLKRETQYF.

The chain recombines TRBV6-1 with TRBJ1-5; D may be TRBD1 (5 bases). Germline CDR1 is MNHNS and CDR2 is SASEGT. The CDR3 has 13 residues. V dropped 6 bases and J dropped 7 bases, with 13 bases sitting between them. The CDR3 DNA reads as TGTGCCAGCAGCGCAGGGCCTAAGCAGCCCCAGCATTTT. This sequence encodes CASSAGPKQPQHF.

The V call is TRBV7-3, the J call TRBJ1-2, with 9 bases matching TRBD1. This CDR3 contains 13 residues. V lost 2 bases, J lost 7 bases, and 2 bases stayed unmatched. Germline assignment: CDR1 SGHTA and CDR2 FQGTGA. The CDR3, as DNA: TGTGCCAGCAGCTTACAGACAGGGGGTGGCTACACCTTC. Amino acid sequence: CASSLQTGGGYTF.

The CDR3 loop reads CASSLGTGSSYEQYF. Written as DNA, the CDR3 is TGTGCCAGCAGCTTAGGAACAGGGAGCTCCTACGAGCAGTACTTC. This sequence joins TRBV7-2 and TRBJ2-7, with a possible D match to TRBD1 (6 bases). Trimming removed 1 base at V and 0 bases at J, with 10 bases between. The CDR3 loop spans 15 amino acids. The V gene's germline CDR1 is SGHTA and CDR2 FQGNSA. The whole variable domain, filled in from reference TRBV7-2 and TRBJ2-7, reads GAGVSQSPSNKVTEKGKDVELRCDPISGHTALYWYRQSLGQGLEFLIYFQGNSAPDKSGLPSDRFSAERTGGSVSTLTIQRTQQEDSAVYLCASSLGTGSSYEQYFGPGTRLTVT.

The chain links TRBV2 to TRBJ1-5; D might be TRBD1 (5 bases). The germline V gene has CDR1 SNHLY and CDR2 FYNNEI. V was pared by 7 bases and J by 7 bases, with 11 bases between. This CDR3 is 12 amino acids long. CDR3 nucleotides: TGTGCCAGCATGGGGGGTGGGCAGCCCCAGCATTTT. Encoded protein: CASMGGGQPQHF.

About this clone itself: Other DNA sequences in the sample encode the same CDR3. The genes are TRBV7-8 and TRBJ2-5; weak D call: TRBD2 (5 bases). CDR3 length: 12 amino acids. Germline loops: CDR1 SGHVS, CDR2 FQNEAQ. The V end lost 5 bases, the J end lost 2 bases, and 6 bases lay between the germline ends. The CDR3 DNA reads as TGTGCCAGCAGCCGGGATCAAGAGACCCAGTACTTC. Its translation: CASSRDQETQYF. Using reference TRBV7-8 and TRBJ2-5 for the parts outside the CDR3, the full variable domain is GAGVSQSPRYKVAKRGQDVALRCDPISGHVSLFWYQQALGQGPEFLTYFQNEAQLDKSGLPSDRFFAERPEGSVSTLKIQRTQQEDSAVYLCASSRDQETQYFGPGTRLLVL.